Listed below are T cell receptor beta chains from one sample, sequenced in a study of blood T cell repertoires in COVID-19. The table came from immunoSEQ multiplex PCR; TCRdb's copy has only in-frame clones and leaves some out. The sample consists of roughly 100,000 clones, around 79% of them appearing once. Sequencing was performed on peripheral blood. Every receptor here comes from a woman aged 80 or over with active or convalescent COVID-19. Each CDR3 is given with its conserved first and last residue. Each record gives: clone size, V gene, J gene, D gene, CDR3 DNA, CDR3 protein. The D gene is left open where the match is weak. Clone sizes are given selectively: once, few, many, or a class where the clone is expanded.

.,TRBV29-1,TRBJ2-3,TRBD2,TGCAGCGTTGAAGAGGGACTAGGGAGCACAGATACGCAGTATTTT,CSVEEGLGSTDTQYF
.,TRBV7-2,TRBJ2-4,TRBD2,TGTGCCAGCAGTCCTAGACTAGCGGGGAGTGAGGCCAAAAACATTCAGTACTTC,CASSPRLAGSEAKNIQYF
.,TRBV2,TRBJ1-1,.,TGTGCCAGCACCCCGACAGTTGGAAGGACTGAAGCTTTCTTT,CASTPTVGRTEAFF
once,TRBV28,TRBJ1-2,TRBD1,TGTGCCAGCAGTGACAGGGTGGGCTATGGCTACACCTTC,CASSDRVGYGYTF
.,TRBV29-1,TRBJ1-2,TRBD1,TGCAGCGTTGACGACAGGGGGCTCTATGGCTACACCTTC,CSVDDRGLYGYTF
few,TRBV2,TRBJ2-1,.,TGTGCCAGCACCGGACTACACAATGAGCAGTTCTTC,CASTGLHNEQFF
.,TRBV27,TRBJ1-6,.,TGTGCCAGCAGTTTCTCCCCGGCCTCTAGCTCCTATAATTCACCCCTCCACTTT,CASSFSPASSSYNSPLHF
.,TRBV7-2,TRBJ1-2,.,TGTGCCAGCAGCTTGGAGCCGGTTTACGGCTACACCTTC,CASSLEPVYGYTF
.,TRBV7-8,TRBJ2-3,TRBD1,TGTGCCAGCCGCACCCTAGACAGGGTGGGGACAGATACGCAGTATTTT,CASRTLDRVGTDTQYF
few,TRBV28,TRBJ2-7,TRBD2,TGTGCCAGCAGCCAACATACTTCTAGCGGGATAGACCAGTACTTC,CASSQHTSSGIDQYF
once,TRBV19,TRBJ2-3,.,TGTGCCAGTAGACAAGCAGATACGCAGTATTTT,CASRQADTQYF
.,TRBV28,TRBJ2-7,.,TGTGCCAGCCAGCAACAGGACGACGAGCAGTACTTC,CASQQQDDEQYF
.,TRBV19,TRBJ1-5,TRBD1,TGTGCCAGTAGTTCAGTCCCGGGACAGTCGAATCAGCCCCAGCATTTT,CASSSVPGQSNQPQHF
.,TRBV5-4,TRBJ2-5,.,TGTGCCAGCAGCTTGACGGGGATGGAGACCCAGTACTTC,CASSLTGMETQYF
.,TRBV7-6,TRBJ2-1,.,TGTGCCAGCAGCTTACTTCTTAGGGGCGACTACAATGAGCAGTTCTTC,CASSLLLRGDYNEQFF
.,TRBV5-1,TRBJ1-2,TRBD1,TGCGCCAGCAGTTCCGACAGGGCGATCGATGGCTACACCTTC,CASSSDRAIDGYTF